This T cell receptor (beta chain) comes out of a study of OX40 agonist ivuxolimab in advanced cancers. Overall study results and limits: Some nonresponders additionally presented with little normalized T-cell clonal expansion. Specificity for antigen went undetermined in the expanded peripheral T cells.

TCRdb's copy holds only in-frame clones and misses some; the assay was immunoSEQ multiplex PCR. The sample contains around 19,000 clones, under 95% of which appear only once. As regards this clone: Its specificity is not known.

The germline V gene has CDR1 MNHNY and CDR2 SVGAGI (reference sequence). V was shortened by 2 bases and J by 4 bases, with 14 bases between the two germline ends. The CDR3 spans 16 residues. The rearrangement joins TRBV6-6 to TRBJ1-4, with D perhaps matching TRBD1 (5 bases). The starting material was CD4+ or CD8+ T cells sorted from blood, obtained in a trial of the OX40 agonist ivuxolimab. The receptor's source is an adult with an advanced solid tumor such as melanoma, head and neck, liver or kidney cancer. CDR3 sequence reads: CASSYPTGGYNEKLFF. CDR3 coding DNA: TGTGCCAGCAGTTACCCTACCGGGGGTTATAATGAAAAACTGTTTTTT.